This T cell receptor (beta chain) was observed in a study of shared clonotypes between healthy human individuals. This clone was observed once. TCRdb keeps only in-frame clones here, not all; method: immunoSEQ multiplex PCR. This sample carries approximately 620,000 clones, 95% to 98% of them seen once, and the ten largest clones take about 0.057%. The ends were cut back, 11 bases at V and 4 bases at J, with 17 bases in the middle. Germline CDR1 and CDR2: ENHRY and SYGVKD. The CDR3 length is 13 residues. Material: naive CD4+ T cells sorted from blood. Subset noted: CD45RA+ positively selected. This chain joins TRBV10-3 and TRBJ1-1, with D tentatively TRBD1 (5 bases). The TCR comes from a woman aged 25 to 39 in good health. The CDR3 sequence is CALRAQGGTEAFF. CDR3 nucleotide sequence: TGTGCCTTGCGCGCGCAGGGAGGCACTGAAGCTTTCTTT.